In its sample, the clone carrying this TCR beta chain was seen once. Its matching antigen is unknown. This sample is drawn from a study of T cell responses to AZD1222 COVID-19 vaccine. Whole-study findings and limits: It was only 6 or 7 AZD1222 recipients who were seropositive at baseline.

The germline V gene has CDR1 MDHEN and CDR2 SYDVKM. Trimming stripped 3 bases from V and 6 bases from J, with 15 bases between. The CDR3 contains 15 residues. Second-dose schedules of about 4 or about 12 weeks were combined. TCRdb's copy holds only in-frame clones and misses some; the assay was immunoSEQ multiplex PCR. The sample lists 110,000 or so clones, about 86% occurring once. The sample here was peripheral blood, taken 28 days after the second AZD1222 dose. The clonotype was recovered from an adult who received the AZD1222 COVID-19 vaccine. This chain links TRBV28 with TRBJ2-1; D may be TRBD2 (6 bases). The CDR3 coding sequence is TGTGCCAGCAGTTTTAGGGGCATGGGACTCAATGAGCAGTTCTTC. Translation: CASSFRGMGLNEQFF.